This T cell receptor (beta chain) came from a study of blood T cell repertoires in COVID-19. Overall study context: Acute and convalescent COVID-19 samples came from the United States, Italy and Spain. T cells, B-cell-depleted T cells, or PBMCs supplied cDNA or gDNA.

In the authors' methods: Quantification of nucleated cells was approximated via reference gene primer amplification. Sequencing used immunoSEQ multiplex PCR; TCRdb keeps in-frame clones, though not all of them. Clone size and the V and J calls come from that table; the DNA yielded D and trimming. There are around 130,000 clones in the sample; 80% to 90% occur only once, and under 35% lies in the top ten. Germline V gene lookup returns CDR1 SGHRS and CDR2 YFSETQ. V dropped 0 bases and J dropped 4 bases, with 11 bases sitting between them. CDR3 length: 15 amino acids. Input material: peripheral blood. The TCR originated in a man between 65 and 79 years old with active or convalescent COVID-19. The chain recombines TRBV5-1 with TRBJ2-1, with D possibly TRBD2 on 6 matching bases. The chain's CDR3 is CASSLGLGPYNEQFF. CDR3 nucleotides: TGCGCCAGCAGCTTGGGACTAGGCCCATACAATGAGCAGTTCTTC.